This T cell receptor (beta chain) is from a study of vaccination effects on CD4 cells after COVID-19 (dated by TCRdb to 2021 to 2024). Notes on the research overall: Participants received two doses of either the BNT162b2 or the mRNA-1273 mRNA SARS-CoV-2 vaccine. In both COVID-19 convalescent patients and infection-naive vaccine recipients, the study compared SARS-CoV-2 spike-specific CD4+ TCR repertoires from before mRNA vaccination with those from after it. Altogether, around 9 COVID-19 convalescent patients and a few SARS-CoV-2-naive healthy vaccine recipients made up the full study. Cultures from other donors in the study were sequenced with the Oncomine TCR Beta short-read assay on an Illumina iSeq 100.

To prepare the library, the immunoSEQ multiplex PCR assay was applied. TCR beta CDR3 sequencing was performed on DNA from the cultured, isolated CD4+ T cells. Regarding the original processing steps: The analysis removed non-productive TCR sequences, trimmed reads to the CDR3 region, and retained only CDR3s that were 7 or more amino acids long. Antigen-specific clonotypes were identified using the MANAFEST web app by comparison of expansion in peptide wells against reference cultures. Positive clones required FDR<0.05 expansion versus reference and all other wells, odds ratio above 5, and frequency above 0.1% in two replicate wells. A clonotype was called cross-reactive if it was significantly expanded both in SARS-CoV-2 spike wells and in at least one common cold coronavirus spike condition. Using the stringdist R package, CDR3 similarity was measured by Levenshtein distance, and unrooted trees were constructed with ape in R 3.6.1. Held by TCRdb, this immuneACCESS table contains in-frame sequences only and omits some clones. Under half of the omission traces to an unresolved V gene where checked; the cause of the rest is unknown. That table is the source of V, J and clone size, and D and trimming were worked out from the DNA. The table for this sample lists tens of thousands of clones; roughly 80% of them were counted only once. The ten top clones hold under 2% of the sample.

On this clone itself: Its target antigen remains unknown. Base qualities are not provided; no much larger clone lies one nucleotide away.

Results and caveats for the whole study, not just this receptor: Among healthy vaccine recipients, nearly all vaccine-induced clones were SARS-CoV-2 mono-reactive, and only 1 of 255 was cross-reactive with common cold coronaviruses. Only a small number of convalescent patients were included, and no early post-infection timepoints were available, which limited the study. Clones induced by infection and clones induced by vaccination both contracted markedly at late timepoints after vaccination, which fits with T cell responses waning over time.

In the ViraFEST assay, PBMC were stimulated with viral peptide pools, and antigen-specific CD4+ T cell clonotypes were then identified by expansion using TCR sequencing. After around 11 days of culture, CD4+ T cells were isolated with the EasySep CD4+ T cell isolation kit. Negative nucleocapsid antibody results before and after vaccination confirmed that the healthy vaccine recipients had no prior SARS-CoV-2 infection. Roughly 1.9 million PBMC per well were cultured with 8.5 to 10 ug/ml peptides in IMDM containing 5% human AB serum, roughly 9.5 IU/ml IL-2 and gentamicin. Half of the culture medium was replaced with fresh IL-2-containing medium on days 3 and 7. Unless otherwise noted, each peptide stimulation condition was cultured in triplicate wells. PBMC were separated from whole blood using Ficoll-Paque Plus gradient centrifugation and were then either cryopreserved at -140C or used fresh. The overlapping peptide pools covered the spike proteins of SARS-CoV-2 and of the common cold coronaviruses HCoV-NL63, HCoV-OC43 and HCoV-229E. The QIAamp micro DNA kit was used to extract genomic DNA from the cultured CD4+ T cells.

V is clipped by 5 bases and J by 0 bases, and the sequence between their germline boundaries is 12 bases long. The CDR3 measures 15 amino acids from cysteine to phenylalanine. The sequence is cut down to CDR3 DNA, 45 bases in frame from base 1. The CDR1 and CDR2 encoded by the germline V gene are KGHDR and SFDVKD. The source was CD4+ T cells from PBMCs cultured with HCoV-229E spike peptides, collected before COVID-19 vaccination. The cell subset or site tag for this specimen amounts to: HCoV-229E spike overlapping peptide pool stimulation. The V gene is TRBV24-1 and the J gene is TRBJ2-5, with the D segment identity uncertain. This TCR came from a human donor who received a COVID-19 vaccine. The nucleotide sequence reads TGTGCCACCAGTGGGGCAGGAGCGTACCAAGAGACCCAGTACTTC. Its product reads: CATSGAGAYQETQYF.